Below, 9 T cell receptor beta chains from the same sample are listed, as sequenced in a study of T cell changes during pregnancy in multiple sclerosis. Profiled with immunoSEQ multiplex PCR; TCRdb holds only in-frame clones, not every one. The sample lists fewer than 95,000 clones, 94% occurring once. The sample consisted of peripheral blood, taken in the third trimester of pregnancy. These TCRs come from a female donor with multiple sclerosis, enrolled in a pregnancy study.

This clone was seen once. The rearrangement uses TRBV5-6 and TRBJ2-1, with TRBD1 matching over 8 bases. Germline loops: CDR1 SGHDT, CDR2 YYEEEE. Trimming at V came to 1 base and at J to 0 bases, leaving 12 bases not matched to a gene. The CDR3 has 19 amino acids. The CDR3 region is CASSLQYRQGQFSYNEQFF. The CDR3 DNA reads as TGTGCCAGCAGCTTGCAGTATCGACAGGGGCAGTTCTCCTACAATGAGCAGTTCTTC.

The V call is TRBV9, the J call TRBJ1-2; a possible D gene is TRBD1 (5 bases). The germline V and J ends were trimmed by 5 bases and 4 bases, with 15 bases remaining between them. The CDR3 spans 14 residues. Germline CDR1 is SGDLS and CDR2 is YYNGEE. Written as DNA, the CDR3 is TGTGCCAGCAGTGACAGCTCTCCGTTCTATGGCTACACCTTC. This codes for CASSDSSPFYGYTF.

This clone was seen just once. The chain joins TRBV14 to TRBJ1-1; TRBD1 might be the D (6 bases). V gave up 5 bases and J gave up 5 bases, with 12 bases separating them. Per the germline V gene, CDR1 is SGHDN and CDR2 is FVKESK. This CDR3 is 13 amino acids long. The CDR3 is CASSATTGTEAFF. The CDR3 region has the DNA TGTGCCAGCAGCGCAACAACAGGGACTGAAGCTTTCTTT.

The rearrangement uses TRBV27 and TRBJ2-1; 10 bases are a match to TRBD2. Trimming took 2 bases from V and 6 from J; bases not matched to a gene: 4. Germline lookup yields CDR1 MNHEY and CDR2 SMNVEV (reference sequence). The CDR3 is 15 amino acids. The CDR3 spells CASSLGTSDGNEQFF. The CDR3, as DNA: TGTGCCAGCAGTTTAGGGACTAGCGACGGCAATGAGCAGTTCTTC.

This chain uses TRBV6-5 with TRBJ2-7, with 11 bases fitting TRBD2. The J segment lost 4 bases and the V segment lost 4 bases, leaving 3 bases of the junction unmatched. Germline-derived CDR1 and CDR2 are MNHEY and SVGAGI. The length of the CDR3 is 14 residues. CDR3 DNA: TGTGCCAGCAGTTCCGTAGCGGGAGGGTACGAGCAGTACTTC. This codes for CASSSVAGGYEQYF.

V is TRBV7-6 and J is TRBJ1-5; TRBD1 is a possible D gene (6 bases). The V end lost 1 base, the J end lost 4 bases, and 14 bases lay between the germline ends. CDR1 and CDR2 from the germline V gene are SGHVS and FNYEAQ. The CDR3 runs 16 residues. This CDR3 reads CASSLEGTRENQPQHF. In nucleotides, the CDR3 is TGTGCCAGCAGCTTAGAGGGGACAAGGGAGAATCAGCCCCAGCATTTT. Full variable domain (outside the CDR3, taken from reference TRBV7-6 and TRBJ1-5): GAGVSQSPRYKVTKRGQDVALRCDPISGHVSLYWYRQALGQGPEFLTYFNYEAQQDKSGLPNDRFSAERPEGSISTLTIQRTEQRDSAMYRCASSLEGTRENQPQHFGDGTRLSIL.

V and J are TRBV19 and TRBJ1-2, with TRBD1 identical over 7 bases. The CDR3 extends over 15 amino acids. J was trimmed by 2 bases and V by 1 base; bases with no gene match: 4. The germline V gene has CDR1 LNHDA and CDR2 SQIVND (reference sequence). CDR3 sequence (DNA): TGTGCCAGTAGTATAGTCGGGACAGTGAACTATGGCTACACCTTC. It codes for CASSIVGTVNYGYTF.

The chain is built from TRBV5-1 and TRBJ2-7, with D possibly matching TRBD1 (6 bases). This CDR3 is 16 amino acids long. Germline V CDR1 and CDR2: SGHRS, YFSETQ. V lost 3 bases to trimming and J lost 0 bases, with 16 bases between them. The CDR3, as DNA: TGCGCCAGCAGCTCAAAGCCGGGACAAATCTCCTACGAGCAGTACTTC. This codes for CASSSKPGQISYEQYF. Using reference TRBV5-1 and TRBJ2-7 for the parts outside the CDR3, the full variable domain is KAGVTQTPRYLIKTRGQQVTLSCSPISGHRSVSWYQQTPGQGLQFLFEYFSETQRNKGNFPGRFSGRQFSNSRSEMNVSTLELGDSALYLCASSSKPGQISYEQYFGPGTRLTVT.

The chain has TRBV29-1 and TRBJ2-1; TRBD1 aligns across 9 bases. The CDR3 is 13 residues long. CDR1 SQVTM and CDR2 ANQGSEA come from the germline V gene. J was trimmed by 2 bases and V by 7 bases; bases with no gene match: 3. The CDR3: CSAGDRAYNEQFF. The CDR3 DNA follows: TGCAGCGCCGGGGACAGGGCCTACAATGAGCAGTTCTTC.